The 30 T cell receptor beta chains in this list originate from one sample, sequenced in a study of shared clonotypes between healthy human individuals. Only in-frame clones appear in the TCRdb table, and some are missing; sequencing was by immunoSEQ multiplex PCR. The sample consists of approximately 2,000,000 clones, about 90% of them appearing once. Material for sequencing was naive CD4+ T cells from PBMCs. Subset meaning: CD45RA+ positively selected. The origin of the receptors is a man aged 18 to 30 in good health. Some clones in this sample may be carry-over from other donors' samples.

V usage is TRBV2 and J usage is TRBJ2-5, with TRBD2 identical over 12 bases. CDR1 is SNHLY and CDR2 is FYNNEI in the germline V gene. Unmatched junction bases numbered 5, after V lost 6 bases and J lost 3 bases. CDR3 length equals 15 residues. In nucleotides, the CDR3 is TGTGCCAGCAGGGTAAGACTAGCGGGAGAAGAGACCCAGTACTTC. Amino acids: CASRVRLAGEETQYF.

The gene calls are TRBV28 and TRBJ2-5; D may be TRBD1 or TRBD2 (5 bases each). This CDR3 has 12 residues. The V end lost 5 bases, the J end lost 5 bases, and 9 bases lay between the germline ends. Germline V gives CDR1 MDHEN, CDR2 SYDVKM. CDR3 loop: CASSGGMETQYF. The CDR3 DNA follows: TGTGCCAGCAGTGGGGGAATGGAGACCCAGTACTTC.

The chain carries TRBV18 and TRBJ2-5, with a weak D call TRBD1 (5 bases). The CDR3 runs 13 residues. V was shortened by 6 bases and J by 2 bases, with 10 bases between the two germline ends. Per germline, CDR1 KGHSH and CDR2 LQKENI. The DNA for the CDR3 is TGTGCCAGCTCCCGGACATCACAAGAGACCCAGTACTTC. This encodes CASSRTSQETQYF.

V and J are TRBV18 and TRBJ1-1, with D hard to call. V was cut by 3 bases and J by 1 base, with 9 bases left in between. This CDR3 has 14 residues. Germline V lookup: CDR1 KGHSH, CDR2 LQKENI. As DNA, the CDR3 is TGTGCCAGCTCACCGCCGGGGAAGAACACTGAAGCTTTCTTT. This gives the protein CASSPPGKNTEAFF. Variable domain in full (rest from reference TRBV18 and TRBJ1-1): NAGVMQNPRHLVRRRGQEARLRCSPMKGHSHVYWYRQLPEEGLKFMVYLQKENIIDESGMPKERFSAEFPKEGPSILRIQQVVRGDSAAYFCASSPPGKNTEAFFGQGTRLTVV.

Details on this clone: Distinct nucleotide sequences in the sample also encode this CDR3. V usage is TRBV6-5 and J usage is TRBJ2-7; 8 bases are a match to TRBD1. With 4 bases clipped from V and 0 bases from J, the junction kept 2 bases outside the gene matches. This CDR3 region has 14 residues. Germline V gives CDR1 MNHEY, CDR2 SVGAGI. CDR3 DNA: TGTGCCAGCAGTTCCGGACAGGGCTCCTACGAGCAGTACTTC. Its protein product is CASSSGQGSYEQYF.

This chain links TRBV5-4 with TRBJ2-1; 7 positions match TRBD2. This CDR3 comprises 17 residues. Germline V gene sequence: CDR1 SGHNT, CDR2 YYREEE (reference sequence). V trimming: 4 bases; J trimming: 0 bases; junction bases outside the gene matches: 10. The CDR3 DNA is TGTGCCAGCAGCCGCCGGAGCGGGACTTACTCCTACAATGAGCAGTTCTTC. Translation: CASSRRSGTYSYNEQFF.

V usage is TRBV5-1 and J usage is TRBJ2-3; no clear D gene. CDR3 size: 14 residues. V was pared by 7 bases and J by 1 base, with 13 bases between. Germline V gives CDR1 SGHRS, CDR2 YFSETQ. The CDR3 DNA sequence: TGCGCCAGCTACCCCGGGCAGGGCACAGATACGCAGTATTTT. It encodes CASYPGQGTDTQYF.

V is TRBV4-1 and J is TRBJ2-1, with 7 bases identical to TRBD1. V shed 1 base and J 2 bases; nucleotides not matched to a gene: 2. This CDR3 spans 15 amino acids. Germline assignment: CDR1 MGHRA and CDR2 YSYEKL. The CDR3 protein is CASSQGQGPYNEQFF. The CDR3 region has the DNA TGCGCCAGCAGCCAAGGACAGGGACCCTACAATGAGCAGTTCTTC.

The chain combines TRBV4-2 with TRBJ2-3; 10 bases are shared with TRBD1. Per the germline V gene, CDR1 is LGHNA and CDR2 is YNFKEQ. V shed 3 bases and J 0 bases; nucleotides not matched to a gene: 9. The CDR3 length is 18 residues. The CDR3 loop is CASSQAVRQGASTDTQYF. CDR3 in DNA: TGTGCCAGCAGCCAGGCAGTCCGACAGGGGGCTAGCACAGATACGCAGTATTTT.

The chain links TRBV19 to TRBJ2-3; unclear D gene. This CDR3 spans 15 amino acids. Germline CDR1 reads LNHDA; CDR2 reads SQIVND (reference sequence). V was pared by 7 bases and J by 2 bases, with 16 bases between. The CDR3 is CASTPAWKYTDTQYF. The CDR3 DNA reads as TGTGCCAGTACCCCGGCGTGGAAATACACAGATACGCAGTATTTT.

The V gene is TRBV5-4, the J gene TRBJ2-7, with 9 bases that match TRBD1. CDR3 length: 16 residues. The germline V gene has CDR1 SGHNT and CDR2 YYREEE (reference sequence). The junction had 14 bases not matched to a gene; V was cut back by 4 bases and J by 6 bases. CDR3 residues: CASSPGTGSLSREQYF. CDR3 bases: TGTGCCAGCAGCCCCGGGACAGGGTCCTTGTCGCGCGAGCAGTACTTC.

V usage is TRBV11-1 and J usage is TRBJ2-5, with D unresolved. Trimming shortened V by 7 bases and J by 4 bases, and 13 bases separated the two germline ends. This CDR3 comprises 13 residues. Germline CDR1 reads SGHAT; CDR2 reads FQDESV (reference sequence). The CDR3 coding sequence is TGTGCCAGCACCCAAGAAATAAGAGAGACCCAGTACTTC. It encodes CASTQEIRETQYF.

The chain links TRBV18 to TRBJ2-5; D ambiguous. Germline V gene lookup returns CDR1 KGHSH and CDR2 LQKENI. CDR3 length: 13 residues. The V end was cut by 6 bases, the J end by 5 bases, with 13 bases between. This CDR3 reads CASSPQYAETQYF. CDR3 sequence (DNA): TGTGCCAGCTCGCCTCAGTACGCCGAGACCCAGTACTTC.

CDR3 sequence: CASKYARKNTGELFF. DNA of the CDR3: TGTGCCAGTAAGTACGCCAGAAAGAACACCGGGGAGCTGTTTTTT. The V and J genes are TRBV19 and TRBJ2-2; unclear D gene. Germline values: CDR1 LNHDA, CDR2 SQIVND (reference sequence). Trimming stripped 7 bases from V and 1 base from J, with 13 bases between. CDR3 length: 15 residues.

Only a few counts were recorded for this clone. The sample holds other DNA sequences that translate to the same CDR3. The chain carries TRBV29-1 and TRBJ1-5, with D unclear. Germline CDR1 is SQVTM and CDR2 is ANQGSEA. V lost 6 bases to trimming and J lost 0 bases, with 6 bases between them. CDR3 length: 12 amino acids. The CDR3 reads CSVGSSNQPQHF. CDR3 coding DNA: TGCAGCGTCGGGAGTAGCAATCAGCCCCAGCATTTT.

The chain uses TRBV7-2 and TRBJ1-5; TRBD1 is a possible D gene (6 bases). CDR3 length: 14 amino acids. Germline V gives CDR1 SGHTA, CDR2 FQGNSA. V gave up 8 bases and J gave up 7 bases, with 18 bases separating them. The CDR3 DNA reads as TGTGCCAGCGACCTCGGGGGGGCAGTGCAGCCCCAGCATTTT. Translating it yields CASDLGGAVQPQHF.

This clone was counted a single time. This specimen includes other DNA sequences encoding the same CDR3. This chain connects TRBV18 to TRBJ2-1; D unclear. Germline lookup yields CDR1 KGHSH and CDR2 LQKENI. CDR3 size: 13 residues. The germline V and J ends were trimmed by 6 bases and 4 bases, with 10 bases remaining between them. The CDR3: CASSPNRYNEQFF. CDR3 coding DNA: TGTGCCAGCTCGCCTAACAGATACAATGAGCAGTTCTTC.

The rearrangement uses TRBV18 and TRBJ2-5; 10 bases fit TRBD2. This CDR3 region has 14 residues. Germline V gene data show CDR1 as KGHSH and CDR2 as LQKENI. Germline trimming cut 6 bases from V and 5 bases from J; bases unmatched to any gene: 6. The DNA for the CDR3 is TGTGCCAGCTCGCGAGCGGGAGGGTACGAGACCCAGTACTTC. The encoded protein is CASSRAGGYETQYF.

This clone appeared once. The V gene is TRBV6-1, the J gene TRBJ2-7, with D possibly matching TRBD1 (5 bases). The CDR3 loop spans 14 amino acids. In germline, CDR1 is MNHNS, CDR2 SASEGT. The V gene lost 3 bases and the J gene lost 3 bases, with 12 bases spanning the gap. The CDR3 spells CASSDAGALYEQYF. The DNA for the CDR3 is TGTGCCAGCAGTGACGCTGGGGCACTCTACGAGCAGTACTTC.

The gene calls are TRBV18 and TRBJ2-1; D is possibly TRBD2 (5 bases). CDR3 length equals 13 residues. Germline V gene sequence: CDR1 KGHSH, CDR2 LQKENI. V was pared by 5 bases and J by 5 bases, with 10 bases between. The CDR3 reads CASSISGDNEQFF. CDR3 DNA: TGTGCCAGCTCAATTTCCGGGGACAATGAGCAGTTCTTC.

The chain has TRBV6-6 and TRBJ2-1, with 7 bases matching TRBD2. The V gene's germline CDR1 is MNHNY and CDR2 SVGAGI (reference sequence). The length of the CDR3 is 13 residues. The junction had 2 bases not matched to a gene; V was cut back by 6 bases and J by 3 bases. The CDR3 is CASSGTNYNEQFF. In nucleotides, the CDR3 is TGTGCCAGCAGCGGGACTAACTACAATGAGCAGTTCTTC.

The V gene is TRBV5-1, the J gene TRBJ2-1; D ambiguous. Trimming stripped 2 bases from V and 5 bases from J, with 14 bases between. Germline V gene sequence: CDR1 SGHRS, CDR2 YFSETQ. This CDR3 contains 15 residues. The CDR3 DNA sequence: TGCGCCAGCAGCTTACAGCCAAGCACGGACAATGAGCAGTTCTTC. Amino acid sequence: CASSLQPSTDNEQFF.

The V and J genes are TRBV27 and TRBJ2-7; no clear D. The CDR3 loop spans 14 amino acids. The V gene's germline CDR1 is MNHEY and CDR2 SMNVEV (reference sequence). V was trimmed by 3 bases and J by 4 bases, leaving 13 bases between them. CDR3 protein: CASSFVLRPYEQYF. The CDR3 DNA sequence: TGTGCCAGCAGTTTTGTTCTCCGTCCGTACGAGCAGTACTTC.

This clone was seen just once. The CDR3 protein is CASSLGRGEKLFF. CDR3 coding DNA: TGTGCCAGCAGTTTGGGGCGGGGTGAAAAACTGTTTTTT. The V call is TRBV27, the J call TRBJ1-4; D possibly corresponds to TRBD1 (5 bases). The V end was cut by 3 bases, the J end by 7 bases, with 9 bases between. The CDR3 length is 13 residues. Germline V gene lookup returns CDR1 MNHEY and CDR2 SMNVEV (reference sequence).

The J gene is TRBJ1-1, the V gene TRBV19; possible D gene TRBD1, 6 bases. V shed 6 bases and J shed 4 bases, with 15 bases lying between them. This CDR3 is 14 amino acids long. Germline loops: CDR1 LNHDA, CDR2 SQIVND (reference sequence). The DNA of the CDR3 is TGTGCCAGTAGACTAACAGGGTTGAGCACTGAAGCTTTCTTT. Its translation: CASRLTGLSTEAFF.

The rearrangement links TRBV28 to TRBJ1-2; D is possibly TRBD1 (6 bases). The germline gives CDR1 MDHEN, CDR2 SYDVKM. Trimming removed 3 bases from V and 2 bases from J, with 13 bases in between. CDR3 length equals 15 residues. This CDR3 is CASSLSPGENYGYTF. CDR3 nucleotide sequence: TGTGCCAGCAGTTTGAGTCCAGGGGAGAACTATGGCTACACCTTC.

The V gene is TRBV2, the J gene TRBJ2-7; D is uncertain. CDR1 SNHLY and CDR2 FYNNEI come from the germline V gene. Between the trimmed V and J ends, which lost 6 bases and 5 bases, there was a span of 8 bases. This CDR3 comprises 11 residues. The CDR3 loop is CASRLYDEQYF. In DNA form, the CDR3 reads TGTGCCAGCAGGTTATATGACGAGCAGTACTTC.

This chain connects TRBV18 to TRBJ2-5, with 9 bases that match TRBD2. Trimming at V came to 0 bases and at J to 4 bases, leaving 9 bases not matched to a gene. The CDR3 consists of 17 residues. In germline, CDR1 is KGHSH, CDR2 LQKENI. The CDR3 reads CASSPPVLAGKGETQYF. Here the CDR3 DNA reads TGTGCCAGCTCACCACCGGTCCTAGCGGGAAAGGGAGAGACCCAGTACTTC.

The chain links TRBV19 to TRBJ1-2, with 7 bases identical to TRBD1. From germline, CDR1 is LNHDA and CDR2 SQIVND (reference sequence). There are 13 residues in the CDR3. The CDR3 DNA follows: TGTGCAAGCCATCCGGACAGGTCCAAGGGCTACACCTTC. It translates to CASHPDRSKGYTF.

The rearrangement joins TRBV14 to TRBJ1-1, with no clear D. Germline assignment: CDR1 SGHDN and CDR2 FVKESK. The CDR3 has 13 residues. V was cut by 3 bases and J by 1 base, with 6 bases left in between. CDR3 in DNA: TGTGCCAGCAGCCACCAGGCGAACACTGAAGCTTTCTTT. Translating gives CASSHQANTEAFF.